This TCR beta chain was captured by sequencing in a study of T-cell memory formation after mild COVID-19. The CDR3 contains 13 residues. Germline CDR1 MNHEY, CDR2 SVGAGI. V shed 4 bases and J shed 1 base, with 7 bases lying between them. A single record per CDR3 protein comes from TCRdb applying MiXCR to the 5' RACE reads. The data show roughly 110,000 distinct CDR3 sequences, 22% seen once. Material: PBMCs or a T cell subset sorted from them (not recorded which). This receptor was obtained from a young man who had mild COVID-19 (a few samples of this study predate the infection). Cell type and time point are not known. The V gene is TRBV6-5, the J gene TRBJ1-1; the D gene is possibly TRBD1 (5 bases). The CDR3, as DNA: TGTGCCAGCAGTTCCGGGACGAACACTGAAGCTTTCTTT. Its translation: CASSSGTNTEAFF.